These 18 T cell receptor beta chains share one sample of origin, sequenced in a study of ipilimumab plus nivolumab after autologous stem cell transplantation. Assay: immunoSEQ multiplex PCR; the TCRdb copy retains only in-frame clones and omits some. The sample carries roughly 45,000 clones, around nine tenths recorded once. The sequencing here drew on PBMCs, taken in a trial of ipilimumab plus nivolumab as post-transplant consolidation. The receptors originated from a male donor with multiple myeloma.

This clone was seen more than once but under ten times. The chain uses TRBV30 and TRBJ1-6; D is unresolved. CDR3 length: 15 amino acids. V dropped 0 bases and J dropped 9 bases, with 15 bases sitting between them. Germline assignment: CDR1 GTSNPN and CDR2 SVGIG (reference sequence). The DNA for the CDR3 is TGTGCCTGGAGTGTACTCTCGAAAGAGGGTTCACCCCTCCACTTT. Translating it yields CAWSVLSKEGSPLHF.

The gene calls are TRBV29-1 and TRBJ2-2; 8 positions match TRBD1. The CDR3 has 13 residues. Germline V gene sequence: CDR1 SQVTM, CDR2 ANQGSEA. Trimming cost V 7 bases and J 1 base; bases outside gene matches: 2. The CDR3 bases are TGCAGCGCCGACAGGGGGAACACCGGGGAGCTGTTTTTT. Translation: CSADRGNTGELFF.

The chain joins TRBV5-1 to TRBJ1-4, with D maybe TRBD1 (6 bases). This CDR3 is built from 14 residues. The V and J ends lost 0 bases and 8 bases respectively, with 11 bases between them. Germline V gene sequence: CDR1 SGHRS, CDR2 YFSETQ. In DNA form, the CDR3 reads TGCGCCAGCAGCTTGGCGGGGGCTGGAGAAAAACTGTTTTTT. Amino acids: CASSLAGAGEKLFF.

This clone has just a few counts. The rearrangement joins TRBV4-3 to TRBJ1-4, with 9 nucleotides matching TRBD1. V gave up 4 bases and J gave up 8 bases; unmatched junction bases: 8. Germline-derived CDR1 and CDR2 are LGHNA and YSLEER. CDR3 length equals 15 residues. The CDR3: CASSRTGTGNEKLFF. CDR3 in DNA: TGCGCCAGCAGCCGCACCGGGACAGGGAACGAAAAACTGTTTTTT.

This sequence joins TRBV27 and TRBJ1-2; D perhaps matches TRBD1 (6 bases). This CDR3 comprises 16 residues. Germline V gene data show CDR1 as MNHEY and CDR2 as SMNVEV (reference sequence). V lost 6 bases and J lost 8, with 25 bases in between. The CDR3 is CASRPGPSWTERGYTF. The CDR3 DNA is TGTGCCAGCAGACCTGGGCCTTCATGGACAGAGCGGGGCTACACCTTC.

This clone was counted a few times. The chain couples TRBV4-3 to TRBJ1-1; the D is unclear. The ends were cut back, 1 base at V and 6 bases at J, with 9 bases in the middle. Germline CDR1 is LGHNA and CDR2 is YSLEER. There are 13 residues in the CDR3. CDR3 protein: CASSQGAPAEAFF. The CDR3 DNA reads as TGCGCCAGCAGCCAAGGAGCCCCGGCTGAAGCTTTCTTT.

The chain uses TRBV9 and TRBJ2-3; 7 positions agree with TRBD2. Losses at the gene ends were 4 bases for V and 2 bases for J; bases not matched to a gene: 19. The CDR3 totals 19 residues. In germline, CDR1 is SGDLS, CDR2 YYNGEE. The CDR3 nucleotides read TGTGCCAGCAGCCCCGACTGGGGGGGAACGGAGCGGTCCACAGATACGCAGTATTTT. Its protein product is CASSPDWGGTERSTDTQYF.

The CDR3 coding sequence is TGCGCCAGCAGCCTTGACACTTTGGGGGCTGAAGCTTTCTTT. Translated: CASSLDTLGAEAFF. V is TRBV5-1 and J is TRBJ1-1, with TRBD1 as a possible D gene (5 bases). Germline loops: CDR1 SGHRS, CDR2 YFSETQ. The V and J ends lost 4 bases and 6 bases respectively, with 16 bases between them. The CDR3 runs to 14 residues.

The V and J genes are TRBV30 and TRBJ2-7; D is unresolved. Germline-derived CDR1 and CDR2 are GTSNPN and SVGIG (reference sequence). CDR3 size: 11 residues. Trimming left V 5 bases short and J 2 bases short, with 7 bases between. The CDR3 sequence is CAWGLTYEQYF. The DNA for the CDR3 is TGTGCCTGGGGCTTAACCTACGAGCAGTACTTC.

This chain joins TRBV4-3 and TRBJ1-2, with a possible D match to TRBD1 (6 bases). V dropped 0 bases and J dropped 4 bases, with 15 bases sitting between them. This CDR3 is built from 16 residues. Germline loops: CDR1 LGHNA, CDR2 YSLEER. CDR3 coding DNA: TGCGCCAGCAGCCAAGATCCTACGGGGGCGGCCTATGGCTACACCTTC. Translated, it gives CASSQDPTGAAYGYTF.

The V and J genes are TRBV19 and TRBJ1-5; D remains unclear. V was pared by 7 bases and J by 2 bases, with 18 bases between. CDR1 is LNHDA and CDR2 is SQIVND in the germline V gene (reference sequence). This CDR3 has 16 amino acids. CDR3 nucleotide sequence: TGTGCCAGTACCTCAGGCGGCGGATGGGGCAATCAGCCCCAGCATTTT. It is translated as CASTSGGGWGNQPQHF.

This CDR3 reads CASIGPGQGNYGYTF. CDR3 coding DNA: TGTGCCAGCATAGGTCCAGGGCAGGGGAACTATGGCTACACCTTC. This chain joins TRBV28 and TRBJ1-2, with a possible D match to TRBD1 (6 bases). V gave up 7 bases and J gave up 2 bases, with 17 bases separating them. Looked up from germline, CDR1 is MDHEN and CDR2 is SYDVKM. This CDR3 has 15 amino acids.

The genes are TRBV5-6 and TRBJ2-7, with D tentatively TRBD1 or TRBD2 (5 bases each). The CDR3 is 15 amino acids. The germline V and J ends were trimmed by 3 bases and 3 bases, with 16 bases remaining between them. The germline CDR1 and CDR2 sequences are SGHDT and YYEEEE. The CDR3 DNA follows: TGTGCCAGCAGCTGGGGACCGGGTGAGGACTACGAGCAGTACTTC. It translates to CASSWGPGEDYEQYF.

This clone appeared a single time. The J gene is TRBJ1-5, the V gene TRBV27; D not resolved. Germline CDR1 is MNHEY and CDR2 is SMNVEV (reference sequence). The V end lost 2 bases, the J end lost 0 bases, and 5 bases lay between the germline ends. The CDR3 covers 14 residues. The CDR3 spells CASSLAYSNQPQHF. The CDR3 coding sequence is TGTGCCAGCAGTTTAGCTTATAGCAATCAGCCCCAGCATTTT.

The V gene is TRBV4-1, the J gene TRBJ1-5; tentative D call: TRBD1 (6 bases). The CDR3 has 13 residues. Germline-derived CDR1 and CDR2 are MGHRA and YSYEKL. V gave up 4 bases and J gave up 4 bases, with 8 bases separating them. CDR3 coding DNA: TGCGCCAGCAGCCCTACAGGGAATCAGCCCCAGCATTTT. This translates into CASSPTGNQPQHF.

By share, this clone ranks as medium-sized. J is TRBJ1-1 and V is TRBV19, with D hard to call. The CDR3 runs 15 residues. Germline CDR1 reads LNHDA; CDR2 reads SQIVND (reference sequence). The V and J ends lost 4 bases and 2 bases respectively, with 14 bases between them. In nucleotides, the CDR3 is TGTGCCAGTAGTAGAGTTGAGACGGTTAACACTGAAGCTTTCTTT. As protein: CASSRVETVNTEAFF.

This clone appeared once. The genes are TRBV2 and TRBJ1-2; D not resolved. Germline lookup yields CDR1 SNHLY and CDR2 FYNNEI. Trimming removed 5 bases at V and 6 bases at J, with 10 bases between. CDR3 size: 12 residues. The CDR3 spells CASSQRVDGYTF. CDR3 sequence (DNA): TGTGCCAGCAGTCAGAGGGTGGATGGCTACACCTTC.

The chain couples TRBV7-8 to TRBJ2-3; D is ambiguous. Trimming took off 4 bases at V and 4 bases at J, with 3 bases between the two ends. The CDR3 loop spans 11 amino acids. From germline, CDR1 is SGHVS and CDR2 FQNEAQ. CDR3 DNA sequence: TGTGCCAGCAGCTCCGCAGATACGCAGTATTTT. As protein: CASSSADTQYF.